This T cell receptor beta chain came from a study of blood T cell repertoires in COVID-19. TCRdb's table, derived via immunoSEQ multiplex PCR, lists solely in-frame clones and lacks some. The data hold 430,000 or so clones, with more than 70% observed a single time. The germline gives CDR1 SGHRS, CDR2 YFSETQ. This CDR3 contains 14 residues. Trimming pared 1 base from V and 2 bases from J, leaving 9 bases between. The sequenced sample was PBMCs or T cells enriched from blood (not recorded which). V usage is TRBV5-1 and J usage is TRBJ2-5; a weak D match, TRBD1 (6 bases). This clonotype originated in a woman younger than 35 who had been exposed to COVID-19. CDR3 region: CASSLPGQQETQYF. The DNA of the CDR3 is TGCGCCAGCAGCTTGCCGGGACAACAAGAGACCCAGTACTTC.